Listed below are T cell receptor beta chains from one sample, sequenced in a study of blood T cell repertoires in COVID-19. The method was immunoSEQ multiplex PCR; TCRdb's version includes in-frame clones alone and lacks a portion of them. The sample records 130,000 to 150,000 clones, over 75% being singletons. The sample comprised peripheral blood. These receptor sequences come from a man aged 55 to 69 with active or convalescent COVID-19. CDR3s include the opening cysteine and the closing phenylalanine or tryptophan. The order of the fields is J gene, D gene, clone size, V gene, CDR3 DNA, CDR3 protein. The D gene is left open where the match is weak. Clone size is shown for a subset of rows, as once, few, many or a class of expanded clone.

J gene: TRBJ2-3
D gene: -
clone size: -
V gene: TRBV9
CDR3 DNA: TGTGCCAGCAGCGTAGAAGGCGGGGCGTTTTGGGATACGCAGTATTTT
CDR3 protein: CASSVEGGAFWDTQYF

J gene: TRBJ2-3
D gene: TRBD2
clone size: -
V gene: TRBV28
CDR3 DNA: TGTGCCAGCAGCATACTAGCGGGAGTAACGCAGTATTTT
CDR3 protein: CASSILAGVTQYF

J gene: TRBJ2-7
D gene: TRBD1
clone size: many
V gene: TRBV2
CDR3 DNA: TGTGCCAGCAGCCCCATTCTGACAGGGGTGGGTTGGGACGAGCAGTACTTC
CDR3 protein: CASSPILTGVGWDEQYF

J gene: TRBJ2-7
D gene: TRBD1
clone size: few
V gene: TRBV10-3
CDR3 DNA: TGTGCCATCATGACAAGGACAGGGGAAAGTTTCGAGCAGTACTTC
CDR3 protein: CAIMTRTGESFEQYF

J gene: TRBJ2-7
D gene: -
clone size: -
V gene: TRBV23-1
CDR3 DNA: TGCGTAGAGGAGTCCTACGAGCAGTACTTC
CDR3 protein: CVEESYEQYF

J gene: TRBJ2-7
D gene: -
clone size: once
V gene: TRBV19
CDR3 DNA: TGTGCCAGTAGTCCGGCAGGGCACGAGCAGTACTTC
CDR3 protein: CASSPAGHEQYF

J gene: TRBJ1-1
D gene: TRBD1
clone size: -
V gene: TRBV3-1/TRBV3-2
CDR3 DNA: TGTGCCAGCAGCCGATATGACAGGGGCACTGAAGCTTTCTTT
CDR3 protein: CASSRYDRGTEAFF

J gene: TRBJ2-5
D gene: -
clone size: -
V gene: TRBV6-2/TRBV6-3
CDR3 DNA: TGTGCCAGCAGTTACGAATCGGATAGGGGGACCCAGTACTTC
CDR3 protein: CASSYESDRGTQYF

J gene: TRBJ1-1
D gene: -
clone size: -
V gene: TRBV7-9
CDR3 DNA: TGTGCCACAAAAAAGGGAGCGGACACTGAAGCTTTCTTT
CDR3 protein: CATKKGADTEAFF

J gene: TRBJ2-1
D gene: -
clone size: once
V gene: TRBV24-1
CDR3 DNA: -
CDR3 protein: CATSDFGEGARGEQFF

J gene: TRBJ2-7
D gene: TRBD1
clone size: -
V gene: TRBV7-9
CDR3 DNA: TGTGCCAGCAGCTATGACAGGGGACATTACGAGCAGTACTTC
CDR3 protein: CASSYDRGHYEQYF

J gene: TRBJ2-1
D gene: -
clone size: -
V gene: TRBV7-9
CDR3 DNA: TGTGCCAGCAGCTCGGTCCCGGGGTTTCGGTTCTTC
CDR3 protein: CASSSVPGFRFF

J gene: TRBJ1-5
D gene: -
clone size: once
V gene: TRBV24-1
CDR3 DNA: TGTGCCACCAGCGCGAATCATCAGCCCCAGCATTTT
CDR3 protein: CATSANHQPQHF

J gene: TRBJ2-1
D gene: -
clone size: -
V gene: TRBV3-1/TRBV3-2
CDR3 DNA: TGTGCCAGCAGCCAGCGAGGGGGTTCGGAACAGTTCTTC
CDR3 protein: CASSQRGGSEQFF

J gene: TRBJ2-5
D gene: TRBD2
clone size: -
V gene: TRBV24-1
CDR3 DNA: TGTGCCACCAGTGCCCCTCCGGGAGGGGGAGAGACCCAGTACTTC
CDR3 protein: CATSAPPGGGETQYF

J gene: TRBJ1-4
D gene: -
clone size: -
V gene: TRBV3-1/TRBV3-2
CDR3 DNA: TGTGCCAGCAGCCAAGCCTTAAATGAAAAACTGTTTTTT
CDR3 protein: CASSQALNEKLFF

J gene: TRBJ2-1
D gene: TRBD2
clone size: -
V gene: TRBV11-3
CDR3 DNA: TGTGCCAGCAGCTTAACCCGGGGGGGATACAATGAGCAGTTCTTC
CDR3 protein: CASSLTRGGYNEQFF